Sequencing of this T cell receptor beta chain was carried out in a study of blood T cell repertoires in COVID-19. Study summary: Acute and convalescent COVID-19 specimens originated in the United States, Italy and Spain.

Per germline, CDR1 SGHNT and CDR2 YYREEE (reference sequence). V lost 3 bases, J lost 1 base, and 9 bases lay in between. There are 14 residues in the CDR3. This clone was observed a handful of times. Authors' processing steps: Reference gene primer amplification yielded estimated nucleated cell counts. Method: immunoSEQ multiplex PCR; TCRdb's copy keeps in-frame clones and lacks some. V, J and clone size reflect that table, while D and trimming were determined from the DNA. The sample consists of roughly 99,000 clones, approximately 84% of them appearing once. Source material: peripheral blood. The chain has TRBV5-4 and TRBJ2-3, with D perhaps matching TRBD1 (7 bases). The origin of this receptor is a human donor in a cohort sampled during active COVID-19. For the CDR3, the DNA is TGTGCCAGCAGCTCCAGGGGGGGCACAGATACGCAGTATTTT. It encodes CASSSRGGTDTQYF.